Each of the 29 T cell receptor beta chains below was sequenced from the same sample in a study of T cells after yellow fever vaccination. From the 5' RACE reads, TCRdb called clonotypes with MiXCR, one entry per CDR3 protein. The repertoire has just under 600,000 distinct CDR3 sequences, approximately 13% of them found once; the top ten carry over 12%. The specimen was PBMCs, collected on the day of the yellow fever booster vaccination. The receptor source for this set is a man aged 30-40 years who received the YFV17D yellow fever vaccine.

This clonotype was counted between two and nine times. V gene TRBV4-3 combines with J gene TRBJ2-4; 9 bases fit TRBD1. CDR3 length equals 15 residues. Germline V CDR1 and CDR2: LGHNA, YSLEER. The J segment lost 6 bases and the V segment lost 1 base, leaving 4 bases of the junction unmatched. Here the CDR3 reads CASSQVGGQGNIQYF. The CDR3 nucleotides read TGCGCCAGCAGCCAAGTAGGGGGACAGGGAAACATTCAGTACTTC.

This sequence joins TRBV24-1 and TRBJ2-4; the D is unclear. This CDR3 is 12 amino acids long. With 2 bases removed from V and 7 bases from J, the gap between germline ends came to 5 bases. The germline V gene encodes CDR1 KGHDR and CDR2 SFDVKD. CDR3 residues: CATSDSENIQYF. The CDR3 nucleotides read TGTGCCACCAGTGATTCGGAGAACATTCAGTACTTC.

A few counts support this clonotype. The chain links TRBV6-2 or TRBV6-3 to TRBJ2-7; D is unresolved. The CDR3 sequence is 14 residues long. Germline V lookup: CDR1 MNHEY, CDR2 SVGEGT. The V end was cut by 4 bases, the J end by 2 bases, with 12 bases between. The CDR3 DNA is TGTGCCAGCAGTTCCCTCACGGGCACCTACGAGCAGTACTTC. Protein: CASSSLTGTYEQYF.

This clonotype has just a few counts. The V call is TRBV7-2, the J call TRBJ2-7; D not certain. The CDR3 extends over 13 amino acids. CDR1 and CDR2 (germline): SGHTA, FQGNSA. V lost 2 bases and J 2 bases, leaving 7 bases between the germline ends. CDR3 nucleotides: TGTGCCAGCAGCTTAACCACGGCCTACGAGCAGTACTTC. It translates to CASSLTTAYEQYF.

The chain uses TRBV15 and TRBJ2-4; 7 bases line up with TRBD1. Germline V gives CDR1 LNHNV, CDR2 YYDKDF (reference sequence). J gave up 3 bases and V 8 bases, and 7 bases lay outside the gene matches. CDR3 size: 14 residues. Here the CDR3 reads CATRVTGDKNIQYF. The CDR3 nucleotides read TGTGCCACCCGCGTTACAGGGGACAAAAACATTCAGTACTTC.

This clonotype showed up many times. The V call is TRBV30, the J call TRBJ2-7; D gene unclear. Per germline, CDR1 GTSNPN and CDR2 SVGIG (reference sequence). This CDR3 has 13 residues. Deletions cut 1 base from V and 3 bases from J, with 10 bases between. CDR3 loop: CAWSGAESYEQYF. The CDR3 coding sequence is TGTGCCTGGAGTGGCGCAGAGAGCTACGAGCAGTACTTC.

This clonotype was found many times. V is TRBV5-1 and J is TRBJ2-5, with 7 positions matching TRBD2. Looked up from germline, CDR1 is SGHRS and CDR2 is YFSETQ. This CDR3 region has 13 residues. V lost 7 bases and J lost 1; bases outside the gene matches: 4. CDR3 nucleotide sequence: TGCGCCAGCGCCGGGACTACCCAAGAGACCCAGTACTTC. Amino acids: CASAGTTQETQYF. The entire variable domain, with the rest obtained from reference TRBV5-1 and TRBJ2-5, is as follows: KAGVTQTPRYLIKTRGQQVTLSCSPISGHRSVSWYQQTPGQGLQFLFEYFSETQRNKGNFPGRFSGRQFSNSRSEMNVSTLELGDSALYLCASAGTTQETQYFGPGTRLLVL.

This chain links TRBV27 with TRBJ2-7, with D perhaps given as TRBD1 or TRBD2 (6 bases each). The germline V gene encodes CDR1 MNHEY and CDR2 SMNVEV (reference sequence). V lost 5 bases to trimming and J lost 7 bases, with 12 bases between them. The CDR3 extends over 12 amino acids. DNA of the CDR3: TGTGCCAGCAGTATAAAAGGGGGGGAGCAGTACTTC. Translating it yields CASSIKGGEQYF.

The CDR3 sequence: CSARVGLYEKLFF. The CDR3 bases are TGCAGTGCTAGAGTGGGGTTGTATGAAAAACTGTTTTTT. This sequence joins TRBV20-1 and TRBJ1-4; D unclear. Between the trimmed V and J ends, which lost 1 base and 6 bases, there was a span of 9 bases. This CDR3 comprises 13 residues. Germline CDR1 is DFQATT and CDR2 is SNEGSKA (reference sequence).

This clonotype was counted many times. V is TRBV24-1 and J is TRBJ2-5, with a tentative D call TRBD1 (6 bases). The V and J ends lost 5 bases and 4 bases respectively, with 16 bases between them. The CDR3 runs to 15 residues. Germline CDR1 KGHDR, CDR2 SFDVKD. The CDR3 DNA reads TGTGCCACCAGTGCACTGGGGGCCCCTGGAGAGACCCAGTACTTC. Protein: CATSALGAPGETQYF.

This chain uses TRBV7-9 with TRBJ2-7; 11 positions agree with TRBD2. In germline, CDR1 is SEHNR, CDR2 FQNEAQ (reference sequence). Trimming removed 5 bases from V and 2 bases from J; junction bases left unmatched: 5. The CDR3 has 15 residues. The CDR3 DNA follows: TGTGCCAGCAGCAGAACTAGCGGGAGTACCTACGAGCAGTACTTC. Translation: CASSRTSGSTYEQYF.

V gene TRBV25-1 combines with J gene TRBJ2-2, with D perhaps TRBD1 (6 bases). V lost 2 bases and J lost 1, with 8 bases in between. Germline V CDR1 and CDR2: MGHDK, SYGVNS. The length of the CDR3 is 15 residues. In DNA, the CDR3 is TGTGCCAGCAGTGAAGACAGGCTGAACACCGGGGAGCTGTTTTTT. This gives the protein CASSEDRLNTGELFF.

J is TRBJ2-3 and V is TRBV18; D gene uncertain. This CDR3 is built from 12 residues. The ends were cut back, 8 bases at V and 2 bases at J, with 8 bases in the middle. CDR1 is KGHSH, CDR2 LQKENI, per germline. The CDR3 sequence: CASLGVTDTQYF. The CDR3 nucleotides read TGTGCCAGCCTCGGAGTCACAGATACGCAGTATTTT.

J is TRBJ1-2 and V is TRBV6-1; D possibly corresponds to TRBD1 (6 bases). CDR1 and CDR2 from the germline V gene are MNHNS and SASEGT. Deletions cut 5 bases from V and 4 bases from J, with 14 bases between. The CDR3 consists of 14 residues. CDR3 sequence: CASSPGARPYGYTF. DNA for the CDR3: TGTGCCAGCAGTCCAGGGGCCCGACCCTATGGCTACACCTTC.

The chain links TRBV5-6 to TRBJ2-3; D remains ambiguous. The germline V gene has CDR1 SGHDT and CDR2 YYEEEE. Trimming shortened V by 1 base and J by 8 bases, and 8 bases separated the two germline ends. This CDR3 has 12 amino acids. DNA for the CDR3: TGTGCCAGCAGCTTGATCTTGGGTACGCAGTATTTT. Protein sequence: CASSLILGTQYF.

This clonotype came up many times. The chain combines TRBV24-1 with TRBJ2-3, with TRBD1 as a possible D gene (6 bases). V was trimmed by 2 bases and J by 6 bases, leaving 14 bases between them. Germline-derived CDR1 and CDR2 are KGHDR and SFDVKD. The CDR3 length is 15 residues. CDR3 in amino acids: CATSDSRNRVDTQYF. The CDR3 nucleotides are TGTGCCACCAGTGATTCCCGAAACAGGGTTGATACGCAGTATTTT.

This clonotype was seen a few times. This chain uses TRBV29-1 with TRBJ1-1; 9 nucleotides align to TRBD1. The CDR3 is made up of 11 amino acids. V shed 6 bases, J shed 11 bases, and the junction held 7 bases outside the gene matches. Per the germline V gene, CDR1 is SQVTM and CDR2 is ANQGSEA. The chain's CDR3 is CSVTGGHGAFF. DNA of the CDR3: TGCAGCGTCACAGGGGGCCATGGGGCTTTCTTT. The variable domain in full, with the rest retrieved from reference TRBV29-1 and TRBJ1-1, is SAVISQKPSRDICQRGTSLTIQCQVDSQVTMMFWYRQQPGQSLTLIATANQGSEATYESGFVIDKFPISRPNLTFSTLTVSNMSPEDSSIYLCSVTGGHGAFFGQGTRLTVV.

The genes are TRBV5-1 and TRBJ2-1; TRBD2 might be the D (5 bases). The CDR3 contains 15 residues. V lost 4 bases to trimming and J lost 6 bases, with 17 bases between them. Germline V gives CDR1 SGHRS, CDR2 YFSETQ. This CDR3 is CASSDWTEPTNEQFF. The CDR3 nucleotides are TGCGCCAGCAGCGACTGGACTGAGCCCACCAATGAGCAGTTCTTC.

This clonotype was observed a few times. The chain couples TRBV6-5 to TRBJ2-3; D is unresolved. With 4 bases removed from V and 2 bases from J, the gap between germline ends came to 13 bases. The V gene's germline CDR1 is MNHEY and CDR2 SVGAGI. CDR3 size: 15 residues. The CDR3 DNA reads TGTGCCAGCAGTTCCTTTGGTGTCTCCACAGATACGCAGTATTTT. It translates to CASSSFGVSTDTQYF.

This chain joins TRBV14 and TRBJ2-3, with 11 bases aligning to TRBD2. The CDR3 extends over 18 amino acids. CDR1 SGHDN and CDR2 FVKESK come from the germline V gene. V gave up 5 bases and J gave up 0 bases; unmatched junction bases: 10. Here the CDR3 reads CASSYRLAGGPSTDTQYF. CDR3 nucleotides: TGTGCCAGCAGCTATAGGCTAGCGGGAGGCCCAAGCACAGATACGCAGTATTTT.

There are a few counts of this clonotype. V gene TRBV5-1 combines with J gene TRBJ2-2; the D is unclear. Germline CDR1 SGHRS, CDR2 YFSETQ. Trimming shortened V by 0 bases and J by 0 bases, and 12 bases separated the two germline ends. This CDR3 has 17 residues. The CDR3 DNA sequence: TGCGCCAGCAGCTTGGAAGCCTACCACCCGAACACCGGGGAGCTGTTTTTT. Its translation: CASSLEAYHPNTGELFF.

The CDR3 DNA follows: TGTGCCAGCAGCGTCCAAGACAGAGAGAATTCACCCCTCCACTTT. This encodes CASSVQDRENSPLHF. The rearrangement joins TRBV9 to TRBJ1-6, with TRBD1 as a possible D gene (5 bases). This CDR3 spans 15 amino acids. In germline, CDR1 is SGDLS, CDR2 YYNGEE. V was clipped by 2 bases and J by 7 bases, with 13 bases between them.

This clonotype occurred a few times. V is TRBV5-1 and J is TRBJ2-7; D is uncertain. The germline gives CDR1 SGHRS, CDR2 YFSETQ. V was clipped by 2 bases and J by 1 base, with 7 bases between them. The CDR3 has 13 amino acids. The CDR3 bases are TGCGCCAGCAGCTTTGATGCTTCCTACGAGCAGTACTTC. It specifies CASSFDASYEQYF.

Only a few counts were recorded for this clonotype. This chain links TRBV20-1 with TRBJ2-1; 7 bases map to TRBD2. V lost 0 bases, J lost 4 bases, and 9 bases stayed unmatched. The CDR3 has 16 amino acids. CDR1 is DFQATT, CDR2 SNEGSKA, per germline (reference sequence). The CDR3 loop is CSARDGGVGPYNEQFF. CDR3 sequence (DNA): TGCAGTGCTAGAGATGGGGGGGTGGGGCCTTACAATGAGCAGTTCTTC.

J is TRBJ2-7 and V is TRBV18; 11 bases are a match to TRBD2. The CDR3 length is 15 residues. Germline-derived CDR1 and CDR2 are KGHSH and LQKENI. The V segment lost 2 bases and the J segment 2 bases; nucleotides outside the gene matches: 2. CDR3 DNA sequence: TGTGCCAGCTCACCAGTGACTAGCGGGACCTACGAGCAGTACTTC. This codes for CASSPVTSGTYEQYF. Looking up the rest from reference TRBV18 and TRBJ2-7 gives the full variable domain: NAGVMQNPRHLVRRRGQEARLRCSPMKGHSHVYWYRQLPEEGLKFMVYLQKENIIDESGMPKERFSAEFPKEGPSILRIQQVVRGDSAAYFCASSPVTSGTYEQYFGPGTRLTVT.

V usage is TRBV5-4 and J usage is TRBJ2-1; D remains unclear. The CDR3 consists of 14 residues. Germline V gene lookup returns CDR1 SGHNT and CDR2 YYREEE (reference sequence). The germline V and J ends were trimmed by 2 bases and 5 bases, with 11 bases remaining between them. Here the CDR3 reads CASSFRNKDNEQFF. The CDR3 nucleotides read TGTGCCAGCAGCTTCAGGAATAAGGACAATGAGCAGTTCTTC.

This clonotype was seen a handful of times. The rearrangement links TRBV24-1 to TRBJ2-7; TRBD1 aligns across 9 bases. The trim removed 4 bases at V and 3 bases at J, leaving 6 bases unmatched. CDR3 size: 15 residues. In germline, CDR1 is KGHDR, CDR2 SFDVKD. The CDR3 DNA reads TGTGCCACCAGTGACCCGGGACAGGGAAACTACGAGCAGTACTTC. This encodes CATSDPGQGNYEQYF.

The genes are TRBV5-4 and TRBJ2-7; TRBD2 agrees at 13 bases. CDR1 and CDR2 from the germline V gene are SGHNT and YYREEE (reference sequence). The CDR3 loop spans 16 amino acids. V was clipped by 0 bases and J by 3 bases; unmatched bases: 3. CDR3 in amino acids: CASSLAGLAGDYEQYF. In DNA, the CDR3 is TGTGCCAGCAGCTTGGCCGGACTAGCGGGAGACTACGAGCAGTACTTC.

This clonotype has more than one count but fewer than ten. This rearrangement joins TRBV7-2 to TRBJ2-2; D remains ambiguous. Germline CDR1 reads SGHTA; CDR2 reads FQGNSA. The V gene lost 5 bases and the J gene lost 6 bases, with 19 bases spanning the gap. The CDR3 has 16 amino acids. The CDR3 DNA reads TGTGCCAGCAGCAGAGAAGGGTGGCAGTTCCCCGGGGAGCTGTTTTTT. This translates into CASSREGWQFPGELFF. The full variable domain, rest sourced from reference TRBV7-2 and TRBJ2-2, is GAGVSQSPSNKVTEKGKDVELRCDPISGHTALYWYRQSLGQGLEFLIYFQGNSAPDKSGLPSDRFSAERTGGSVSTLTIQRTQQEDSAVYLCASSREGWQFPGELFFGEGSRLTVL.